The entry that follows covers one T cell receptor beta chain sequence. Germline V CDR1 and CDR2: MNHEY, SVGAGI. V lost 4 bases to trimming and J lost 4 bases; unmatched junction nucleotides: 7. CDR3 length: 15 amino acids. This record comes from a study of cytomegalovirus exposure and HLA in healthy donors. PCR was performed using 60 Vbeta and 13 Jbeta primers. Assay used: immunoSEQ multiplex PCR; TCRdb lists only in-frame clones, some missing. Among about 130,000 clones listed, 74% were seen once. The chain employs TRBV6-5 and TRBJ1-2; 9 bases map to TRBD1. This receptor was obtained from a man younger than 30 in good health and CMV-seropositive. The sequencing input was PBMCs. CDR3 bases: TGTGCCAGCAGTTCCTGGACAGGGGAGAGCTATGGCTACACCTTC. Translating it yields CASSSWTGESYGYTF.